Presented here are 17 T cell receptor beta chains from one specimen sequenced in a study of cytomegalovirus exposure and HLA in healthy donors. The PCR used 60 Vbeta and 13 Jbeta primers. Produced via immunoSEQ multiplex PCR; TCRdb's table is partial and in-frame only. The data show approximately 160,000 clones, roughly three quarters seen once. Input material: PBMCs. The origin of the receptors is a male donor in good health and CMV-seropositive.

The chain employs TRBV29-1 and TRBJ1-1; perhaps TRBD1 as D (6 bases). This CDR3 is built from 12 residues. The germline CDR1 and CDR2 sequences are SQVTM and ANQGSEA. Trimming left V 5 bases short and J 4 bases short, with 11 bases between. This chain's CDR3 is CSVQRGGTEAFF. Here the CDR3 DNA reads TGCAGCGTTCAAAGGGGGGGCACTGAAGCTTTCTTT. The full variable domain, with the rest looked up from reference TRBV29-1 and TRBJ1-1, is SAVISQKPSRDICQRGTSLTIQCQVDSQVTMMFWYRQQPGQSLTLIATANQGSEATYESGFVIDKFPISRPNLTFSTLTVSNMSPEDSSIYLCSVQRGGTEAFFGQGTRLTVV.

The chain combines TRBV6-5 with TRBJ1-2, with 9 bases identical to TRBD1. The V segment lost 6 bases and the J segment 8 bases; nucleotides outside the gene matches: 10. This CDR3 comprises 14 residues. Looked up from germline, CDR1 is MNHEY and CDR2 is SVGAGI. The CDR3 is CASSYMDRGLGYTF. CDR3 nucleotides: TGTGCCAGCAGCTACATGGACAGGGGACTAGGCTACACCTTC.

The chain employs TRBV2 and TRBJ2-1; 8 nucleotides align to TRBD1. CDR3 size: 15 residues. J lost 4 bases, V lost 5 bases, and 7 bases had no gene match. Per germline, CDR1 SNHLY and CDR2 FYNNEI. The CDR3 region has the DNA TGTGCCAGCAGTCCCGGGACAGGTGATTACAATGAGCAGTTCTTC. The encoded protein is CASSPGTGDYNEQFF.

The genes are TRBV10-1 and TRBJ1-1; a weak D match, TRBD1 (5 bases). Trimming stripped 2 bases from V and 6 bases from J, with 10 bases between. There are 13 residues in the CDR3. Germline V CDR1 and CDR2: WNHNN, SYGVQD (reference sequence). DNA of the CDR3: TGCGCCAGCAGTGAGGTGGGGGGTTCTGAAGCTTTCTTT. Its translation is CASSEVGGSEAFF.

The chain has TRBV29-1 and TRBJ1-2, with D possibly being TRBD1 (5 bases). CDR1 is SQVTM and CDR2 is ANQGSEA in the germline V gene. The ends were cut back, 3 bases at V and 4 bases at J, with 9 bases in the middle. This CDR3 has 12 amino acids. This CDR3 is CSVDGGSYGYTF. CDR3 sequence (DNA): TGCAGCGTTGATGGGGGGAGCTATGGCTACACCTTC.

The chain recombines TRBV7-9 with TRBJ2-3; TRBD2 aligns across 9 bases. The germline V gene encodes CDR1 SEHNR and CDR2 FQNEAQ (reference sequence). This CDR3 comprises 16 residues. V lost 5 bases, J lost 5 bases, and 11 bases stayed unmatched. This CDR3 reads CASSPRIAGEEDTQYF. CDR3 in DNA: TGTGCCAGCAGCCCAAGGATAGCGGGGGAGGAAGATACGCAGTATTTT. The variable domain in full, completed from reference TRBV7-9 and TRBJ2-3, reads DTGVSQNPRHKITKRGQNVTFRCDPISEHNRLYWYRQTLGQGPEFLTYFQNEAQLEKSRLLSDRFSAERPKGSFSTLEIQRTEQGDSAMYLCASSPRIAGEEDTQYFGPGTRLTVL.

The J gene is TRBJ2-2, the V gene TRBV27; D is undetermined. The CDR3 loop spans 15 amino acids. The germline gives CDR1 MNHEY, CDR2 SMNVEV (reference sequence). V shed 1 base and J shed 6 bases, with 12 bases lying between them. Here the CDR3 reads CASSLLSTKAGELFF. The DNA of the CDR3 is TGTGCCAGCAGTTTATTGTCTACGAAAGCCGGGGAGCTGTTTTTT.

The chain carries TRBV10-2 and TRBJ2-5, with TRBD2 matching over 13 bases. CDR3 length: 16 residues. Per germline, CDR1 WSHSY and CDR2 SAAADI. Trimming took 3 bases from V and 4 from J; bases not matched to a gene: 5. The CDR3 DNA is TGCGCCAGCAGTGACATTACTAGCGGGGGGGCAGAGACCCAGTACTTC. The encoded protein is CASSDITSGGAETQYF.

This clone has a handful of counts. V and J are TRBV7-3 and TRBJ1-1; a possible D gene is TRBD1 (5 bases). Germline V gene data show CDR1 as SGHTA and CDR2 as FQGTGA. V shed 2 bases and J shed 0 bases, with 10 bases lying between them. The CDR3 consists of 15 residues. The CDR3 bases are TGTGCCAGCAGCTTATTGGGGCCAATGAACACTGAAGCTTTCTTT. Protein sequence: CASSLLGPMNTEAFF.

The chain joins TRBV7-8 to TRBJ2-5, with a possible D match to TRBD2 (7 bases). CDR1 is SGHVS and CDR2 is FQNEAQ in the germline V gene. The CDR3 consists of 16 residues. The V and J ends lost 1 base and 6 bases respectively, with 18 bases between them. CDR3 DNA sequence: TGTGCCAGCAGCTTAGATGGGGGGGGCCTAATGAAGACCCAGTACTTC. This encodes CASSLDGGGLMKTQYF.

The rearrangement uses TRBV5-3 and TRBJ2-2; the D gene is possibly TRBD2 (6 bases). TRBV5-3 falls under the ORF class, with uncertain function. V was shortened by 1 base and J by 7 bases, with 17 bases between the two germline ends. This CDR3 spans 16 amino acids. CDR3 nucleotide sequence: TGTGCCAGAAGCTTGTTTGCGGGGAGGACGGGCGGGGAGCTGTTTTTT. This encodes CARSLFAGRTGGELFF.

This chain uses TRBV4-1 with TRBJ2-1; the D gene is possibly TRBD2 (5 bases). Germline V CDR1 and CDR2: MGHRA, YSYEKL. The V end lost 6 bases, the J end lost 2 bases, and 14 bases lay between the germline ends. CDR3 length: 15 residues. CDR3 in DNA: TGCGCCAGCAGTTATACTCCCGGGGCCTACAATGAGCAGTTCTTC. Protein product: CASSYTPGAYNEQFF.

V usage is TRBV9 and J usage is TRBJ2-3; 16 bases line up with TRBD2. The V segment lost 3 bases and the J segment 2 bases; nucleotides outside the gene matches: 9. CDR3 length: 19 residues. Germline V gene data show CDR1 as SGDLS and CDR2 as YYNGEE. The CDR3 nucleotides read TGTGCCAGCAGCGCGGGACTAGCGGGGGGGAACCCCCTCACAGATACGCAGTATTTT. Its translation is CASSAGLAGGNPLTDTQYF.

This chain links TRBV10-1 with TRBJ2-1; tentative D call: TRBD2 (5 bases). The CDR3 runs 13 residues. Germline-derived CDR1 and CDR2 are WNHNN and SYGVQD (reference sequence). The V gene lost 2 bases and the J gene lost 10 bases, with 12 bases spanning the gap. CDR3 nucleotides: TGCGCCAGCAGTGAGGGACTGGGGAAAGAGCAGTTCTTC. It codes for CASSEGLGKEQFF.

The chain is built from TRBV5-4 and TRBJ2-5; 9 bases match TRBD2. V was clipped by 4 bases and J by 5 bases; unmatched bases: 6. Germline V gene lookup returns CDR1 SGHNT and CDR2 YYREEE (reference sequence). This CDR3 is 14 amino acids long. CDR3 nucleotide sequence: TGTGCCAGCAGCCGACTAGCGGAGCTTGAGACCCAGTACTTC. The encoded protein is CASSRLAELETQYF.

This clone was picked up one time. This chain links TRBV5-4 with TRBJ1-2, with a possible D match to TRBD1 (5 bases). CDR1 SGHNT and CDR2 YYREEE come from the germline V gene (reference sequence). The V and J ends lost 1 base and 8 bases respectively, with 12 bases between them. The CDR3 extends over 13 amino acids. Here the CDR3 reads CASSLRGAEGYTF. The CDR3 nucleotides are TGTGCCAGCAGCTTGAGGGGCGCGGAGGGCTACACCTTC.

V and J are TRBV10-3 and TRBJ2-7; 10 bases line up with TRBD1. CDR3 size: 16 residues. V trimming: 2 bases; J trimming: 7 bases; junction bases outside the gene matches: 11. CDR1 is ENHRY, CDR2 SYGVKD, per germline. DNA of the CDR3: TGTGCCATCAGTGAGGCGCCGGGACAGGGGCAGGGGGAGCAGTACTTC. Translation gives CAISEAPGQGQGEQYF.